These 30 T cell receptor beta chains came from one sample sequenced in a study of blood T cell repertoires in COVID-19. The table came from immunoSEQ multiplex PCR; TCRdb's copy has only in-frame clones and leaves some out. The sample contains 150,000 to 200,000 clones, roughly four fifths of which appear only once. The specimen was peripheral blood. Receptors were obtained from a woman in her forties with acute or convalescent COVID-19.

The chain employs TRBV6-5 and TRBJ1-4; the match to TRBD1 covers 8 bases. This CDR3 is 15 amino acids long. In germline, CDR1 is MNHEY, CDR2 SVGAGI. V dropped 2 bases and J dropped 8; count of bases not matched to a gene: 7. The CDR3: CASSYRAGGREKLFF. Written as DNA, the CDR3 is TGTGCCAGCAGTTACAGGGCAGGGGGCCGAGAAAAACTGTTTTTT.

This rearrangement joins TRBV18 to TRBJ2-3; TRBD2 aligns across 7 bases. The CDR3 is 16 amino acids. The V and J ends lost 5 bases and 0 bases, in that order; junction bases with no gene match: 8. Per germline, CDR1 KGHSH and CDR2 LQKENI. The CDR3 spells CASSSAGTISTDTQYF. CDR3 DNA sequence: TGTGCCAGCTCAAGCGCCGGGACTATAAGCACAGATACGCAGTATTTT.

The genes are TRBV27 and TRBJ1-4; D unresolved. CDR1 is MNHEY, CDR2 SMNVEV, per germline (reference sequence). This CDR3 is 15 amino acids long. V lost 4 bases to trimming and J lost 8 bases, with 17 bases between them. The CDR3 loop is CASSWLTAGEEKLFF. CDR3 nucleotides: TGTGCCAGCAGTTGGCTTACAGCGGGAGAGGAAAAACTGTTTTTT.

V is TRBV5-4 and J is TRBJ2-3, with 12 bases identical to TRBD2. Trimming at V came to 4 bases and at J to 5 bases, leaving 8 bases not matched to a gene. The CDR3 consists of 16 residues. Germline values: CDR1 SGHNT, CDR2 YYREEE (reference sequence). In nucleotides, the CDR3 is TGTGCCAGCAGCCCTCTAGCGGGAGGGCCGGGAGATACGCAGTATTTT. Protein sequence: CASSPLAGGPGDTQYF.

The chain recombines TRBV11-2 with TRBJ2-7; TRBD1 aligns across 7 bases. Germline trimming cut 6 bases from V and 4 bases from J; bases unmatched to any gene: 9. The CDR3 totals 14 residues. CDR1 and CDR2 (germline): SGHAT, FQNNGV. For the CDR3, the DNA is TGTGCCAGCAGACCTCCGGGACAGCTATACGAGCAGTACTTC. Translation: CASRPPGQLYEQYF.

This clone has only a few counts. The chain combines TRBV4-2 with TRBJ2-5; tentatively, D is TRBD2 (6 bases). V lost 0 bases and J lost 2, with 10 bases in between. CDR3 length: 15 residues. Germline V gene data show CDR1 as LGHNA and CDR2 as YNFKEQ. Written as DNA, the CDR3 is TGTGCCAGCAGCCAAGAGGGGGGACGGCAAGAGACCCAGTACTTC. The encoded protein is CASSQEGGRQETQYF.

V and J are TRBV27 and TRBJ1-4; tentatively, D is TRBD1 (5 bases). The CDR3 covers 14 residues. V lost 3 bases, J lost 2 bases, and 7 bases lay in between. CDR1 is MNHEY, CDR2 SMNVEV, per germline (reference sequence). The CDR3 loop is CASSFQGTNEKLFF. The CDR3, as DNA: TGTGCCAGCAGTTTCCAGGGCACTAATGAAAAACTGTTTTTT. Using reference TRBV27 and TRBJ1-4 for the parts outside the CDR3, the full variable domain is EAQVTQNPRYLITVTGKKLTVTCSQNMNHEYMSWYRQDPGLGLRQIYYSMNVEVTDKGDVPEGYKVSRKEKRNFPLILESPSPNQTSLYFCASSFQGTNEKLFFGSGTQLSVL.

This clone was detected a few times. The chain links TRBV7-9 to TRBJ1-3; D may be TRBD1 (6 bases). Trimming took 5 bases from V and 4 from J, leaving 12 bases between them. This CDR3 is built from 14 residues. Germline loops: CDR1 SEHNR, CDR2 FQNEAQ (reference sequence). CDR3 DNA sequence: TGTGCCAGCAGCACAGGGATTCTAGGAAACACCATATATTTT. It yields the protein CASSTGILGNTIYF.

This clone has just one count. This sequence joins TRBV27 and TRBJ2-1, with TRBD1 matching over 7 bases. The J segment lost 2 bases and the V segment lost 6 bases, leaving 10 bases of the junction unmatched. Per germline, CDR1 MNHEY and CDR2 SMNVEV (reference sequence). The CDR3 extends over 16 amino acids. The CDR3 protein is CASSLGEGGPYNEQFF. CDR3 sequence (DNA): TGTGCCAGCAGCCTAGGGGAAGGGGGCCCCTACAATGAGCAGTTCTTC.

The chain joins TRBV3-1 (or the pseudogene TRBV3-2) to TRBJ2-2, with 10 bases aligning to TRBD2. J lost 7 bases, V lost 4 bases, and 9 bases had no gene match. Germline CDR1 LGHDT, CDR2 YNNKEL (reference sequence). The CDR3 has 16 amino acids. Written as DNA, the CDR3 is TGTGCCAGCAGCCCATTCACTAGCGGGAACGGCGGGGAGCTGTTTTTT. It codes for CASSPFTSGNGGELFF.

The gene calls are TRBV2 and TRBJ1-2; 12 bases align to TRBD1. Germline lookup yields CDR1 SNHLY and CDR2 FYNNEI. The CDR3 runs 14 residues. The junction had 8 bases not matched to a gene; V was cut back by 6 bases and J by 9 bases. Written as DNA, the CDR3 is TGTGCCAGCAGGACCGGGACAGGGGGCTTGAGCTACACCTTC. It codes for CASRTGTGGLSYTF. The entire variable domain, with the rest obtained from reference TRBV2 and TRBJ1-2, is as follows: EPEVTQTPSHQVTQMGQEVILRCVPISNHLYFYWYRQILGQKVEFLVSFYNNEISEKSEIFDDQFSVERPDGSNFTLKIRSTKLEDSAMYFCASRTGTGGLSYTFGSGTRLTVV.

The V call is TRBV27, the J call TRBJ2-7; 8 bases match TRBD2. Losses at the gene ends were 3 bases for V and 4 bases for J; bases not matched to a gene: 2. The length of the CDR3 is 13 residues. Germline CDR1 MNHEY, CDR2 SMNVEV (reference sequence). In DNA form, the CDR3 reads TGTGCCAGCAGTTTCCGGGAGGGGTACGAGCAGTACTTC. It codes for CASSFREGYEQYF.

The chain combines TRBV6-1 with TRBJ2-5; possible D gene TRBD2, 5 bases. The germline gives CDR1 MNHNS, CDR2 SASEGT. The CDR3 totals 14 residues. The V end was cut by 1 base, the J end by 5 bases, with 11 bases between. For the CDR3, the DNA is TGTGCCAGCAGTGAAGGGCTAGCTTGGGAGACCCAGTACTTC. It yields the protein CASSEGLAWETQYF.

The CDR3 region is CASSLMSSYNSPLHF. Here the CDR3 DNA reads TGTGCCAGCAGCCTCATGAGCTCCTATAATTCACCCCTCCACTTT. This sequence joins TRBV14 and TRBJ1-6; D is undetermined. Germline values: CDR1 SGHDN, CDR2 FVKESK. V was clipped by 4 bases and J by 0 bases, with 7 bases between them. This CDR3 is built from 15 residues.

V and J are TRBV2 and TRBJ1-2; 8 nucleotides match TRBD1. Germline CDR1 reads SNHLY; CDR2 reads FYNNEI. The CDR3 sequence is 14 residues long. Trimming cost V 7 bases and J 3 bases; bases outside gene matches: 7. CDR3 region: CASNPNRGDYGYTF. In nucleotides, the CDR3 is TGTGCCAGCAATCCGAACAGGGGGGACTATGGCTACACCTTC.

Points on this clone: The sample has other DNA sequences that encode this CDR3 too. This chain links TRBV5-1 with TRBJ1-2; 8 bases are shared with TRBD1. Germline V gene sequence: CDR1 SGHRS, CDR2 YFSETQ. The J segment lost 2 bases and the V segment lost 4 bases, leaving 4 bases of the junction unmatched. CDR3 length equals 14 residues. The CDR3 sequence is CASSRGQGNYGYTF. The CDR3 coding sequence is TGCGCCAGCAGCCGCGGACAGGGCAACTATGGCTACACCTTC.

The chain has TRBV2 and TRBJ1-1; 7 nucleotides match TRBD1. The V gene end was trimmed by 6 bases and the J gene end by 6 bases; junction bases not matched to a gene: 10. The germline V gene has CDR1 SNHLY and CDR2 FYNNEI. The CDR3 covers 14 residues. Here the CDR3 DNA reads TGTGCCAGCAGCCTCACAGGGGAGAGGGCTGAAGCTTTCTTT. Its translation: CASSLTGERAEAFF.

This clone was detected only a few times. CDR3 sequence (DNA): TGTGCCAGCAGTGAGGGGACAGTATACACCGGGGAGCTGTTTTTT. Protein sequence: CASSEGTVYTGELFF. The chain employs TRBV2 and TRBJ2-2, with 7 nucleotides matching TRBD1. Germline assignment: CDR1 SNHLY and CDR2 FYNNEI. The CDR3 runs to 15 residues. Losses at the gene ends were 3 bases for V and 3 bases for J; bases not matched to a gene: 4.

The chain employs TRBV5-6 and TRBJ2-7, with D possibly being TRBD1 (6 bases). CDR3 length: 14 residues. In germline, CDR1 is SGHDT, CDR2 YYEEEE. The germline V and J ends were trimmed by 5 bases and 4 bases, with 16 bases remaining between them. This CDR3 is CASSFTTGAYEQYF. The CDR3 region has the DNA TGTGCCAGCAGTTTCACGACAGGAGCATACGAGCAGTACTTC.

DNA for the CDR3: TGCGCCAGCAGCATAGGGGCAGCGGGTGGCTACACCTTC. Protein product: CASSIGAAGGYTF. The chain is built from TRBV4-1 and TRBJ1-2; D perhaps matches TRBD1 (5 bases). Trimming took off 5 bases at V and 7 bases at J, with 14 bases between the two ends. The germline V gene has CDR1 MGHRA and CDR2 YSYEKL. The CDR3 contains 13 residues.

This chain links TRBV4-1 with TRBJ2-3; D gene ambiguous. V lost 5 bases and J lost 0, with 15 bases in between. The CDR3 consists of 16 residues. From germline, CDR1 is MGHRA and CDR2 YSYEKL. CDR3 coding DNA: TGCGCCAGCAGCAGACTTACGTCGATTAGCACAGATACGCAGTATTTT. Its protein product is CASSRLTSISTDTQYF.

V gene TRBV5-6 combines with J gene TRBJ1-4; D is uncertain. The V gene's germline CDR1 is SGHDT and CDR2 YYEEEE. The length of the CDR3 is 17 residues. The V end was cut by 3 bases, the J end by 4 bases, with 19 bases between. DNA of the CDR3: TGTGCCAGCAGCTCATTAAGGACGGAGGGATTTAATGAAAAACTGTTTTTT. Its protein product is CASSSLRTEGFNEKLFF. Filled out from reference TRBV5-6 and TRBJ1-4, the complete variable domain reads DAGVTQSPTHLIKTRGQQVTLRCSPKSGHDTVSWYQQALGQGPQFIFQYYEEEERQRGNFPDRFSGHQFPNYSSELNVNALLLGDSALYLCASSSLRTEGFNEKLFFGSGTQLSVL.

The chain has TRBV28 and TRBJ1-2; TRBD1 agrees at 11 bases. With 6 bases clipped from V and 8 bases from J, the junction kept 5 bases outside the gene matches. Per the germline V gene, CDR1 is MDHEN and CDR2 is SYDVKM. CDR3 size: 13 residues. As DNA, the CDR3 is TGTGCCAGCAGACCGGGACAGGGGGGAGGCTACACCTTC. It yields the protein CASRPGQGGGYTF.

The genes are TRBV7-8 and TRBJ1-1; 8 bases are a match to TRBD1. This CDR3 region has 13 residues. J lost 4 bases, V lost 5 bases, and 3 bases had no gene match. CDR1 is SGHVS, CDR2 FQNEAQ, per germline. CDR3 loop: CASSAQGGTEAFF. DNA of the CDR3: TGTGCCAGCAGCGCACAGGGGGGCACTGAAGCTTTCTTT.

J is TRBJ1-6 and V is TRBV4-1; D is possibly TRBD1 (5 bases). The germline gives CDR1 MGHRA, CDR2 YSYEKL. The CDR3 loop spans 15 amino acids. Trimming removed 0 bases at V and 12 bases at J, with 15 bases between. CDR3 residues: CASSQDLGHQGPLHF. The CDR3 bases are TGCGCCAGCAGCCAAGATCTCGGACACCAAGGACCCCTCCACTTT.

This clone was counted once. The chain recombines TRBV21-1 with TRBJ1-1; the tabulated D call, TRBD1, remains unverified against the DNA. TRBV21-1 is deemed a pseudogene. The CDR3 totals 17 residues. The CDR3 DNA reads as TGTGCCAGCAGCAAAGCGGCAGGGGGTGATACGAACACTGAAGCTTTCTTT. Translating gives CASSKAAGGDTNTEAFF.

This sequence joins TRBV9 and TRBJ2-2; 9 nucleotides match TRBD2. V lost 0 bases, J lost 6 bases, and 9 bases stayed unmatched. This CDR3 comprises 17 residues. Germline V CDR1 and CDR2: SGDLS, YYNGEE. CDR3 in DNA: TGTGCCAGCAGCGTAGTGGCTAGCGGGGTCAGTGCCGGGGAGCTGTTTTTT. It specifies CASSVVASGVSAGELFF. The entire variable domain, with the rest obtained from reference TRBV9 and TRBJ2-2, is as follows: DSGVTQTPKHLITATGQRVTLRCSPRSGDLSVYWYQQSLDQGLQFLIQYYNGEERAKGNILERFSAQQFPDLHSELNLSSLELGDSALYFCASSVVASGVSAGELFFGEGSRLTVL.

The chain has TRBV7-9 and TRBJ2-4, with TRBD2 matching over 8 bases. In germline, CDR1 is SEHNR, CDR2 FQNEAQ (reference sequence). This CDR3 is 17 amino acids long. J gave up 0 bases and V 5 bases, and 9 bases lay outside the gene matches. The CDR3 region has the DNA TGTGCCAGCAGCCAACGAATAGCGGGACTAGCCAAAAACATTCAGTACTTC. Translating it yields CASSQRIAGLAKNIQYF.

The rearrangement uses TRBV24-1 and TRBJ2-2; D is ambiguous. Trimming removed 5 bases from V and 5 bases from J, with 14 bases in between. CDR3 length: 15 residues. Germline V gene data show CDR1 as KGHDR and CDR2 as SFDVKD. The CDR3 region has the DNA TGTGCCACCAGTGGCGGCCAGTTCAATACCGGGGAGCTGTTTTTT. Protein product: CATSGGQFNTGELFF.

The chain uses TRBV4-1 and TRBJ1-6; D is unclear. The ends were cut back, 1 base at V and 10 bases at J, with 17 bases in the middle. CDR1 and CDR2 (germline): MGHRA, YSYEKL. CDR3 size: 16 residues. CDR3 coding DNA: TGCGCCAGCAGCCAAGCCCGGTCGGGAATTCGCTCACCCCTCCACTTT. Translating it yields CASSQARSGIRSPLHF.